This T cell receptor (beta chain) was recorded in a study of OX40 agonist ivuxolimab in advanced cancers. On the study more broadly: Patients assigned to dose escalation were diagnosed with hepatocellular carcinoma, melanoma, renal cell or head and neck cancer. Three patients, one with hepatocellular carcinoma and two with cutaneous melanoma, achieved partial responses.

Using immunoSEQ multiplex PCR, the repertoire was profiled, and TCRdb retains in-frame clones only, with some absent. Here the sample spans about 59,000 clones, 87% being singletons. Germline values: CDR1 DFQATT, CDR2 SNEGSKA (reference sequence). The CDR3 consists of 11 residues. Trimming pared 4 bases from V and 7 bases from J, leaving 10 bases between. This clone was seen only a few times. Its antigen is not identified. Study-wide results and limits: Among some nonresponders, normalized T-cell clonal expansion was also low. Expanded clones were, on average, more numerous among CD8+ T cells than CD4+.

The source material was CD4+ or CD8+ T cells sorted from blood, sampled in a trial of the OX40 agonist ivuxolimab. The source is an adult with an advanced solid tumor such as melanoma, head and neck, liver or kidney cancer. This chain connects TRBV20-1 to TRBJ1-1; a possible D gene is TRBD1 (5 bases). As DNA, the CDR3 is TGCAGTGCTACTGAACAGGTTGAAGCTTTCTTT. This translates into CSATEQVEAFF.